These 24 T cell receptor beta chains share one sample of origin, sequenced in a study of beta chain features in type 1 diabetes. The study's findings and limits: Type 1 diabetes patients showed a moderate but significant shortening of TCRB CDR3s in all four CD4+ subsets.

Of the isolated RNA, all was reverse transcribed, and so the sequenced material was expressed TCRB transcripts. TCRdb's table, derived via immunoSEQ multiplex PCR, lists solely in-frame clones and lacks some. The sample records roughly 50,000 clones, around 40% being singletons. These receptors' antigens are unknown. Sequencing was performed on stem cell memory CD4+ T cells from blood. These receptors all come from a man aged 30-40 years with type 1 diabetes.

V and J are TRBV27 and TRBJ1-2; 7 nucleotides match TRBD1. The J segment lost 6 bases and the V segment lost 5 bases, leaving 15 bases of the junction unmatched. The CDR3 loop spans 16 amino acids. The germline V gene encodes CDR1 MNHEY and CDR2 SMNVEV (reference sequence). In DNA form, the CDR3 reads TGTGCCAGCAGTCCCCAGACAGGGAGGAATGGAAATGGCTACACCTTC. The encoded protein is CASSPQTGRNGNGYTF.

The CDR3 nucleotides read TGTGCCTGGACACCAGCGGGGACCTTGAACACCGGGGAGCTGTTTTTT. This encodes CAWTPAGTLNTGELFF. The chain links TRBV30 to TRBJ2-2, with 7 bases identical to TRBD2. After removal of 4 bases from V and 1 base from J, the junction contained 9 bases not matched to a gene. CDR1 is GTSNPN, CDR2 SVGIG, per germline (reference sequence). The CDR3 totals 16 residues.

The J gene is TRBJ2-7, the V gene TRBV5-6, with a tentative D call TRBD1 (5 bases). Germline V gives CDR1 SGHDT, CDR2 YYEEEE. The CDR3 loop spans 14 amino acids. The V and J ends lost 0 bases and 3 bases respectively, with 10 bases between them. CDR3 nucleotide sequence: TGTGCCAGCAGCTTGGGGGAAGGGGTCTACGAGCAGTACTTC. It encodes CASSLGEGVYEQYF.

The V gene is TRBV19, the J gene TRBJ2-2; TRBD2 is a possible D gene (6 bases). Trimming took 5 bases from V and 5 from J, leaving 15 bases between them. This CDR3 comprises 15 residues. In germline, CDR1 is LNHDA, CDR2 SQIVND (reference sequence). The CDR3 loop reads CASSGSGGGTGELFF. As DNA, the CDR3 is TGTGCCAGTAGTGGGAGCGGAGGAGGGACCGGGGAGCTGTTTTTT.

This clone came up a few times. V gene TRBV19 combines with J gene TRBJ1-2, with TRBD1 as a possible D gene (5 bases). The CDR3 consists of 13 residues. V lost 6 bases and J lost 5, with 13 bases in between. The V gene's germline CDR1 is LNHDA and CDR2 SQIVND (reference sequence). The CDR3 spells CASSVDSQYGYTF. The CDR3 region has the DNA TGTGCCAGTAGCGTTGACAGTCAATATGGCTACACCTTC. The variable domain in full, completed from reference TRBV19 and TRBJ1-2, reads DGGITQSPKYLFRKEGQNVTLSCEQNLNHDAMYWYRQDPGQGLRLIYYSQIVNDFQKGDIAEGYSVSREKKESFPLTVTSAQKNPTAFYLCASSVDSQYGYTFGSGTRLTVV.

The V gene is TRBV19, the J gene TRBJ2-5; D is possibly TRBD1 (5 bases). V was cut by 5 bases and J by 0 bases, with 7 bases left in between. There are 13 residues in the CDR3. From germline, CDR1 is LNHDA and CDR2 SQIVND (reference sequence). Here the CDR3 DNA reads TGTGCCAGTAGTTTACAGGACCAAGAGACCCAGTACTTC. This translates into CASSLQDQETQYF.

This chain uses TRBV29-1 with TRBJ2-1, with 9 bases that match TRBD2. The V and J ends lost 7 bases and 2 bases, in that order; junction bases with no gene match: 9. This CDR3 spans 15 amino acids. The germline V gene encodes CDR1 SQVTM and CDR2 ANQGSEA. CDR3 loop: CSARWRLAAYNEQFF. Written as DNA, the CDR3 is TGCAGCGCTCGGTGGAGACTAGCGGCCTACAATGAGCAGTTCTTC.

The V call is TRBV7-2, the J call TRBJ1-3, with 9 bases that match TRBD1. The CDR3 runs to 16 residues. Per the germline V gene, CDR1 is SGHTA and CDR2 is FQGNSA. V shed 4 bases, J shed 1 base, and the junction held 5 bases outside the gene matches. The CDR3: CASSWTGTGSGNTIYF. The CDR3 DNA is TGTGCCAGCAGCTGGACAGGGACAGGGTCTGGAAACACCATATATTTT.

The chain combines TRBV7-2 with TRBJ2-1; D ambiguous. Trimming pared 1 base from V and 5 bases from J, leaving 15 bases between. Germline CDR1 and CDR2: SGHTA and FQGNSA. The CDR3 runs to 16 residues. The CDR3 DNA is TGTGCCAGCAGCTTAGTTCCTAGAGCGTTAAACAATGAGCAGTTCTTC. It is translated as CASSLVPRALNNEQFF.

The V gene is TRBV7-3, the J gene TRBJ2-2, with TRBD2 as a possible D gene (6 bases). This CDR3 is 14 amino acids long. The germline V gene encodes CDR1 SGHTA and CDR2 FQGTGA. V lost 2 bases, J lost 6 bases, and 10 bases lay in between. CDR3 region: CASSLYSSAGELFF. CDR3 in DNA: TGTGCCAGCAGCTTATACTCTAGCGCCGGGGAGCTGTTTTTT.

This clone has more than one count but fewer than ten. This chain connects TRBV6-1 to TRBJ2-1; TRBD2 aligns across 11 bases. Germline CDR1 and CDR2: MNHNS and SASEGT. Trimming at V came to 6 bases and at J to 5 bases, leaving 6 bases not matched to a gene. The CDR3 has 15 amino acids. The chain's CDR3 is CASSAGTSGHNEQFF. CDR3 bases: TGTGCCAGCAGCGCCGGGACTAGCGGACACAATGAGCAGTTCTTC.

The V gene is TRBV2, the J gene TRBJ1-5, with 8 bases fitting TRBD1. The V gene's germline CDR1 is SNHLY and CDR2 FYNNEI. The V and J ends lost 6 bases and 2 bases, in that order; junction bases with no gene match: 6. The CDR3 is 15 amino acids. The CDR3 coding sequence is TGTGCCAGCAGCCAGGGGGCTACTCGCAATCAGCCCCAGCATTTT. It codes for CASSQGATRNQPQHF. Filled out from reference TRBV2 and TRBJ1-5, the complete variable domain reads EPEVTQTPSHQVTQMGQEVILRCVPISNHLYFYWYRQILGQKVEFLVSFYNNEISEKSEIFDDQFSVERPDGSNFTLKIRSTKLEDSAMYFCASSQGATRNQPQHFGDGTRLSIL.

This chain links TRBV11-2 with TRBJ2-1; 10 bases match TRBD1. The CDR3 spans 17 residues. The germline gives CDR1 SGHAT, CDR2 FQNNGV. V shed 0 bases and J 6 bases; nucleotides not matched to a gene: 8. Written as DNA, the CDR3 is TGTGCCAGCAGCTTAGATCAGGGGACAGGGGAGGTCAATGAGCAGTTCTTC. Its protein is CASSLDQGTGEVNEQFF.

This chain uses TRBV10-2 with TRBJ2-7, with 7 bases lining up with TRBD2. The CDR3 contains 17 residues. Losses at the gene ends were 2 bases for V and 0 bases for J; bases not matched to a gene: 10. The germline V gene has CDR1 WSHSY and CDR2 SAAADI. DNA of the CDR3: TGCGCCAGCAGTGAGGTACTTGGGGGGAGGGCCTCCTACGAGCAGTACTTC. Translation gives CASSEVLGGRASYEQYF.

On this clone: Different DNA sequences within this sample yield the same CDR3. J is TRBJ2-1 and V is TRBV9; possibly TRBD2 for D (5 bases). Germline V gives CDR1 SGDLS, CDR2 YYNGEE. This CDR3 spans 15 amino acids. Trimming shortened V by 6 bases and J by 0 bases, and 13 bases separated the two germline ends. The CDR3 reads CASNFRGVSYNEQFF. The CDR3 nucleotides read TGTGCCAGCAATTTCCGGGGAGTCTCCTACAATGAGCAGTTCTTC.

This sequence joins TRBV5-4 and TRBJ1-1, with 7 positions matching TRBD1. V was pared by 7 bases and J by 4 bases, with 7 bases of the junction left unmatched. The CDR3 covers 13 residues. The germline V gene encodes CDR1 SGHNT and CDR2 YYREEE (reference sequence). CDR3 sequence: CASRDRQLTEAFF. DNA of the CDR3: TGTGCCAGCCGGGACAGACAACTCACTGAAGCTTTCTTT.

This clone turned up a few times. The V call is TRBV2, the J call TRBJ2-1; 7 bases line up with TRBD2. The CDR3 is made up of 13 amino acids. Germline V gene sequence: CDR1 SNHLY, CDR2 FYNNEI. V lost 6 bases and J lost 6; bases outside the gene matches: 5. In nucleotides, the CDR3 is TGTGCCAGCAGAGGGGACTACCTCAATGAGCAGTTCTTC. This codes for CASRGDYLNEQFF.

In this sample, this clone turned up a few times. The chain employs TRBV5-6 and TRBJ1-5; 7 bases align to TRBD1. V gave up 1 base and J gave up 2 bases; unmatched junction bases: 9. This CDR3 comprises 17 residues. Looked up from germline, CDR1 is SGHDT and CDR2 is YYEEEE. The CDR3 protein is CASSLRDRELGNQPQHF. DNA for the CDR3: TGTGCCAGCAGCTTGAGAGACAGGGAATTGGGCAATCAGCCCCAGCATTTT.

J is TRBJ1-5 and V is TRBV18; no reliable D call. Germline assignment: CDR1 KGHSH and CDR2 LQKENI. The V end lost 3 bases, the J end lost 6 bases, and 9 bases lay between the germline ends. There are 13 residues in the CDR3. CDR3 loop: CASSPGLSQPQHF. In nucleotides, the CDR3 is TGTGCCAGCTCACCCGGACTGAGTCAGCCCCAGCATTTT.

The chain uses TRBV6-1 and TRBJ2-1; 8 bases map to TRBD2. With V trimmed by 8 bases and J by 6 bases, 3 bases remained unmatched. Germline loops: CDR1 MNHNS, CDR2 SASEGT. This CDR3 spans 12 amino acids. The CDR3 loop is CASERETNEQFF. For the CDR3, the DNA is TGTGCCAGCGAGCGGGAGACCAATGAGCAGTTCTTC.

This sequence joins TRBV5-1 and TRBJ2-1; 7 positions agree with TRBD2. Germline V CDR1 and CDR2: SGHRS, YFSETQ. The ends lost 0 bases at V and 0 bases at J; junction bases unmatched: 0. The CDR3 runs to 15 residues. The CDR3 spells CASSLGGSSYNEQFF. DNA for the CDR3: TGCGCCAGCAGCTTGGGCGGGAGCTCCTACAATGAGCAGTTCTTC. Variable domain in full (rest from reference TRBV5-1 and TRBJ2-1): KAGVTQTPRYLIKTRGQQVTLSCSPISGHRSVSWYQQTPGQGLQFLFEYFSETQRNKGNFPGRFSGRQFSNSRSEMNVSTLELGDSALYLCASSLGGSSYNEQFFGPGTRLTVL.

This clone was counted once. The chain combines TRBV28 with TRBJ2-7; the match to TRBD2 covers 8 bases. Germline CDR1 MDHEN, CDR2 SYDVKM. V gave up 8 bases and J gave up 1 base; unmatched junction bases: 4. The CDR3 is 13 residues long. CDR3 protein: CASGIAGSYEQYF. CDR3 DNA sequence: TGTGCCAGCGGAATAGCGGGATCCTACGAGCAGTACTTC.

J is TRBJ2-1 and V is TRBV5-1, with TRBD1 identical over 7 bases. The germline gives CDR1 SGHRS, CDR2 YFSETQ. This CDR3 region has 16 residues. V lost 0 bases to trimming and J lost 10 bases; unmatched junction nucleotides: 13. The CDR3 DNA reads TGCGCCAGCAGCTTGGCCATGGGACAGTCGGGGACAGAGCAGTTCTTC. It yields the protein CASSLAMGQSGTEQFF.

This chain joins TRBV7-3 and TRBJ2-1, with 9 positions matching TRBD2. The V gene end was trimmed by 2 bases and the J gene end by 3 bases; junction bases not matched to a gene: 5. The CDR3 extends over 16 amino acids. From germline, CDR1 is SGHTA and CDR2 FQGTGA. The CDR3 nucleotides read TGTGCCAGCAGCTTAGTTAGCGGGAGTTTCTACAATGAGCAGTTCTTC. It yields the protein CASSLVSGSFYNEQFF. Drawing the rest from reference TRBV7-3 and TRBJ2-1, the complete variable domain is GAGVSQTPSNKVTEKGKYVELRCDPISGHTALYWYRQSLGQGPEFLIYFQGTGAADDSGLPNDRFFAVRPEGSVSTLKIQRTERGDSAVYLCASSLVSGSFYNEQFFGPGTRLTVL.